This T cell receptor beta chain is from a study of T cell repertoires in cytomegalovirus infection. Across the whole study: Selection of CMV epitopes for the study included recently identified HLA-C-restricted and well-studied HLA-B-restricted ones.

One entry per CDR3 protein, called by TCRdb with MiXCR from the reads. Among about 830,000 distinct CDR3 sequences listed, about 30% were seen once. Germline V gives CDR1 KGHDR, CDR2 SFDVKD. V trimming: 3 bases; J trimming: 3 bases; junction bases outside the gene matches: 6. The CDR3 is 16 amino acids. About this clonotype: Its antigen is unidentified.

Whole-study results and caveats: In two of eight donors, the top clonotype was HLA-C-restricted CMV-specific.

V gene TRBV24-1 combines with J gene TRBJ1-3, with 8 bases matching TRBD1. This material consisted of cultured CD8+ T cells from PBMCs, taken from culture after CMV antigen stimulation. The source is a human donor in good health (CMV status not recorded). Some clones in this sample may be carry-over from other donors' samples. The CDR3 DNA follows: TGTGCCACCAGTGATGCAACAGGGGGACTTGGAAACACCATATATTTT. This gives the protein CATSDATGGLGNTIYF.